These T cell receptor beta chains were read from a single sample in a study of identifying expanded T cells in peripheral blood. Method: immunoSEQ multiplex PCR; TCRdb's copy keeps in-frame clones and lacks some. The sample shows 55,000 to 80,000 clones, over 80% of them seen only once. Material: blood. The receptors were sampled from a person aged 18 to 70 in good health. The CDR3 runs from the conserved cysteine through the conserved F or W. Only some rows state a clone size, as once, few, many or a class for expanded clones.

CDR3 protein	V gene	clone size	J gene
CASSSGGHNEQFF	TRBV7-2	NA	TRBJ2-1
CASSLQGRNEQFF	TRBV18	NA	TRBJ2-1
CASSYPTGQYNEQFF	TRBV6-6	NA	TRBJ2-1
CASSPADNEQFF	TRBV4-1	NA	TRBJ2-1
CASSGMAGYEQYF	TRBV19	NA	TRBJ2-7
CASRWQMNTEAFF	TRBV19	NA	TRBJ1-1
CSAVTGAEAFF	TRBV20-1	few	TRBJ1-1
CASSPRGGAGGTEAFF	TRBV5-1	many	TRBJ1-1
CASTPVNRAGELFF	TRBV6-5	NA	TRBJ2-2
CASSPTGQTNYGYTF	TRBV7-8	NA	TRBJ1-2
CAKRLRCGTGVSGANVLTF	TRBV27	few	TRBJ2-6
CASSLTPQENTEAFF	TRBV7-2	NA	TRBJ1-1
CASSQVGDTETQYF	TRBV14	NA	TRBJ2-5